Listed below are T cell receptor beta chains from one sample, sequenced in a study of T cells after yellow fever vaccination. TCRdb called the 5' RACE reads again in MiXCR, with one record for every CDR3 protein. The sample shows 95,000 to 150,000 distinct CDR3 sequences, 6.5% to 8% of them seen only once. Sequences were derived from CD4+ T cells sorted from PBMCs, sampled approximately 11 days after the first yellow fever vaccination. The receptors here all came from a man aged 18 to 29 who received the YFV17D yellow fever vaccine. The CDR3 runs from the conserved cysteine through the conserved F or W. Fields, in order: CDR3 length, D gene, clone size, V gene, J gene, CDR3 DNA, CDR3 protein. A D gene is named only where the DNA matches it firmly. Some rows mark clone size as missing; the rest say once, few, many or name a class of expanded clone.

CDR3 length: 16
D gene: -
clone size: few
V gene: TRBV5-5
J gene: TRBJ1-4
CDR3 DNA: TGTGCCAGCAGCTTACTTTGGGCGATCACAAATGAAAAACTGTTTTTT
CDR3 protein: CASSLLWAITNEKLFF

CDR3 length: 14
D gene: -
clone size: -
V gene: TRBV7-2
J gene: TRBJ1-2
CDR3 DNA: TGTGCCAGCAGCGCTCTATCAGGGTCGGATGGCTACACCTTC
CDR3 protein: CASSALSGSDGYTF

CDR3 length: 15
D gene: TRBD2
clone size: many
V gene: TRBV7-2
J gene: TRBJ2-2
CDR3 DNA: TGTGCCAGCAGCTTAGGCAGACTAGCCGGCGGGGAGCTGTTTTTT
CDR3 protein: CASSLGRLAGGELFF

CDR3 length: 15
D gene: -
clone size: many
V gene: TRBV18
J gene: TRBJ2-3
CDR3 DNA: TGTGCCAGCTCAACAACAGGGTCAACCCGAGATACGCAGTATTTT
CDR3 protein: CASSTTGSTRDTQYF

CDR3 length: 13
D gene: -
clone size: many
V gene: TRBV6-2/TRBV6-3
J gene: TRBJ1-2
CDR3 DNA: TGTGCCAGCAGTAATCGGGGCGACTATGGCTACACCTTC
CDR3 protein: CASSNRGDYGYTF

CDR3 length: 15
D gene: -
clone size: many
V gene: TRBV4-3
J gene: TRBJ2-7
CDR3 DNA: TGCGCCAGCAGCCAAAGAACAGGGTTAGGGTACGAGCAGTACTTC
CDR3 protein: CASSQRTGLGYEQYF

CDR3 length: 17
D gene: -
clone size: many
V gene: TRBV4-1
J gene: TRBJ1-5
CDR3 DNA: TGCGCCAGCAGCCCAGACGGAGGACCCGCCCTCCATCAGCCCCAGCATTTT
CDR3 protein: CASSPDGGPALHQPQHF

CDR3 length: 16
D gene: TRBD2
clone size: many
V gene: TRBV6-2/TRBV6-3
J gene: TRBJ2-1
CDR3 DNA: TGTGCCAGCAGTTTCTTAGGGGAGGGCTATTACAATGAGCAGTTCTTC
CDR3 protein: CASSFLGEGYYNEQFF

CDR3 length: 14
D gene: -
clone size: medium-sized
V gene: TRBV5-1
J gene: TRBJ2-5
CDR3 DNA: TGCGCCAGCAGCCGGAACCCGTCGGAGGAGACCCAGTACTTC
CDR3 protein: CASSRNPSEETQYF

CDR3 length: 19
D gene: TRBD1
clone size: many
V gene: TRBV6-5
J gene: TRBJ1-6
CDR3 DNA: TGTGCCAGCAGTTACCGGTTCAGGGGGAGAGTAGGGGGTGGATCACCCCTCCACTTT
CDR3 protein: CASSYRFRGRVGGGSPLHF

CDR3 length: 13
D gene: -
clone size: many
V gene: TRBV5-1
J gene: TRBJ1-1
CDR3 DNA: TGCGCCAGCAGCTTGATCCAGAACACTGAAGCTTTCTTT
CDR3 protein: CASSLIQNTEAFF

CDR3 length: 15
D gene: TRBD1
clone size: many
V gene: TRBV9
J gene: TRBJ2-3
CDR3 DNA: TGTGCCAGCAGCCTCGGGACAGGGGGGCCAGATACGCAGTATTTT
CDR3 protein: CASSLGTGGPDTQYF

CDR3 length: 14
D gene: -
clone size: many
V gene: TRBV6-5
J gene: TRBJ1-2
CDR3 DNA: TGTGCCAGTTCCGTAGAGGGCCGCCTTAGGGGCTACACCTTC
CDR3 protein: CASSVEGRLRGYTF